The table lists the clone carrying this T cell receptor beta chain with a count of one. Some clones are missing from TCRdb's copy, which holds only in-frame ones; the method was immunoSEQ multiplex PCR. The sample lists more than 90,000 clones; approximately 95% were seen once. This CDR3 spans 14 amino acids. Germline V gene sequence: CDR1 LNHDA, CDR2 SQIVND (reference sequence). The V segment lost 2 bases and the J segment 6 bases; nucleotides outside the gene matches: 6. This sample is drawn from a study of technical replicates of blood from several donors. The chain links TRBV19 to TRBJ1-1, with 7 bases matching TRBD1. Sequences were obtained from T cells isolated from PBMCs. The receptor's source is a human donor in good health. The CDR3 sequence: CASSILRTGAEAFF. CDR3 coding DNA: TGTGCCAGTAGTATACTTAGGACAGGAGCTGAAGCTTTCTTT.